This T cell receptor beta chain was captured by sequencing in a study of Graves' ophthalmopathy and Graves' hyperthyroidism. The study, taken as a whole, reports: For predicting ophthalmopathy progression, the model had almost 71% sensitivity and 72.22% specificity.

CAS ≥3, NOSPECS ≥4, moderate-to-severe activity and duration under 3 months marked donors with ophthalmopathy. The diagnosis combined clinical symptoms, thyroxine, TRAb, thyroid ultrasound and orbital computed tomography scans. The starting material, more than 8.5 ml of fresh peripheral blood, provided the PBMCs. This clonotype appeared a few times. What it recognizes is unknown. RNA served as the template for amplifying TCR beta CDR3 regions. The first round was an RT-PCR with HTBI primers, and the second round was a multiplex PCR. TCRdb fed the multiplex PCR reads into MiXCR, producing one record per CDR3 protein. The sample lists roughly 700,000 distinct CDR3 sequences; roughly 41% were seen once. The clonotype was recovered from an adult man with Graves' ophthalmopathy. The sequencing sample was made of peripheral blood.

Here the CDR3 reads CSARRTGGVSEQYF. DNA for the CDR3: TGCAGTGCTAGAAGGACAGGGGGCGTATCCGAGCAGTACTTC. The chain employs TRBV20-1 and TRBJ2-7, with TRBD1 matching 11 bases. Trimming cost V 2 bases and J 6 bases; bases outside gene matches: 6. The CDR3 has 14 residues. Germline CDR1 DFQATT, CDR2 SNEGSKA (reference sequence).